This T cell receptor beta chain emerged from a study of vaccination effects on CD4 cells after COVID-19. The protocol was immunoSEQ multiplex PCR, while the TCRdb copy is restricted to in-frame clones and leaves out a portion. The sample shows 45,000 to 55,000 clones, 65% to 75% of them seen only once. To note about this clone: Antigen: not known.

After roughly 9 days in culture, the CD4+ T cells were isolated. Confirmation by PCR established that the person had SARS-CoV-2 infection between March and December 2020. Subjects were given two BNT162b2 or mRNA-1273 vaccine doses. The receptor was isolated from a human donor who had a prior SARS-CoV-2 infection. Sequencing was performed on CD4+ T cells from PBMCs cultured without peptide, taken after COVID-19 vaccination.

CDR3 coding DNA: TGTGCCAGCAGTGATGTTAATGAAAAACTGTTTTTT. Protein product: CASSDVNEKLFF. The rearrangement links TRBV2 to TRBJ1-4; D unresolved. Trimming took 3 bases from V and 4 from J, leaving 3 bases between them. This CDR3 comprises 12 residues. In germline, CDR1 is SNHLY, CDR2 FYNNEI.